This T cell receptor beta chain was retrieved from a study of cytomegalovirus exposure and HLA in healthy donors. Study as a whole: A prior study identified over 100 million unique TCR beta sequences from some 180 million T cells. Findings and caveats of the study: 87-base-pair reads could not separate some V segments, including TRBV6-2 and TRBV6-3. Later analysis demonstrated an association between a missense DCLRE1C variant and TCR beta V- and J-gene trimming. Diagnosis of cytomegalovirus status made by the classifier reportedly showed high specificity and sensitivity.

The CDR3 sequence is 20 residues long. There are a few counts of this clone. The antigen is unknown. PCR used 60 Vbeta primers and 13 Jbeta primers. The assay was immunoSEQ multiplex PCR, and TCRdb's table has in-frame clones only and misses some. The table lists 95,000 to 150,000 clones, 65% to 80% of them singletons. This chain joins TRBV12-2 and TRBJ2-3; TRBD2 is the table's D call and was not checked against the DNA. TRBV12-2 is a pseudogene. The sequenced sample consisted of PBMCs. The TCR was taken from a woman in her thirties or forties in good health and CMV-seropositive. The CDR3 sequence is CASRFKWLLAGVGKTDTQYF. The DNA of the CDR3 is TGTGCAAGTCGCTTTAAGTGGCTCCTAGCGGGAGTAGGGAAGACAGATACGCAGTATTTT.